The 26 T cell receptor beta chains below were found in one sample sequenced in a study of T cell responses to AZD1222 COVID-19 vaccine. The data were produced by immunoSEQ multiplex PCR, yet TCRdb's version contains in-frame clones alone and is incomplete. Of roughly 200,000 clones listed, 80% to 90% were seen once; the top ten hold around 7.9%. Sample: peripheral blood, taken on day 0 of AZD1222 vaccination. Every receptor here comes from an adult in good health.

This clone was picked up one time. The V and J genes are TRBV4-2 and TRBJ2-7; D tentatively fits TRBD1 or TRBD2 (5 bases each). Per the germline V gene, CDR1 is LGHNA and CDR2 is YNFKEQ. V shed 0 bases and J shed 5 bases, with 8 bases lying between them. The CDR3 is 13 residues long. The DNA for the CDR3 is TGTGCCAGCAGCCAAGATATGGGGGACGAGCAGTACTTC. Protein product: CASSQDMGDEQYF.

The rearrangement uses TRBV7-3 and TRBJ1-2; TRBD1 is a possible D gene (6 bases). V was pared by 5 bases and J by 4 bases, with 20 bases between. The CDR3 consists of 16 residues. Per the germline V gene, CDR1 is SGHTA and CDR2 is FQGTGA. CDR3 in DNA: TGTGCCAGCAGCACAGGGCCACCTACAGGGCTCTATGGCTACACCTTC. Its protein product is CASSTGPPTGLYGYTF.

The chain links TRBV4-1 to TRBJ2-1; D not resolved. The germline gives CDR1 MGHRA, CDR2 YSYEKL. The CDR3 has 12 residues. Between the trimmed V and J ends, which lost 2 bases and 9 bases, there was a span of 8 bases. Written as DNA, the CDR3 is TGCGCCAGCAGCCAACGAGAAGGTGAGCAGTTCTTC. Protein product: CASSQREGEQFF.

J is TRBJ1-4 and V is TRBV5-5; D not resolved. V gave up 1 base and J gave up 8 bases, with 9 bases separating them. CDR1 is SGHKS, CDR2 YYEKEE, per germline (reference sequence). This CDR3 is 13 amino acids long. The CDR3 nucleotides read TGTGCCAGCAGCTTGAGCAGCACGGAAAAACTGTTTTTT. Translation: CASSLSSTEKLFF.

In nucleotides, the CDR3 is TGTGCCAGCAGCCCCCGACAGGGACAGTATTATGGCTACACCTTC. This encodes CASSPRQGQYYGYTF. The genes are TRBV3-1 (or the pseudogene TRBV3-2) and TRBJ1-2; TRBD1 aligns across 7 bases. The CDR3 is 15 amino acids. J lost 5 bases, V lost 4 bases, and 10 bases had no gene match. In germline, CDR1 is LGHDT, CDR2 YNNKEL (reference sequence).

The sample holds one count of this clone. This chain joins TRBV12-3 or TRBV12-4 and TRBJ1-2, with D possibly being TRBD1 (5 bases). Between the trimmed V and J ends, which lost 6 bases and 5 bases, there was a span of 13 bases. The CDR3 consists of 13 residues. CDR3 sequence reads: CASRPGTDYGYTF. The CDR3 DNA reads TGTGCCAGCAGACCTGGGACGGATTATGGCTACACCTTC.

The J gene is TRBJ2-2, the V gene TRBV5-1; D uncertain. The CDR3 covers 15 residues. The V and J ends lost 1 base and 0 bases respectively, with 7 bases between them. Germline V gene sequence: CDR1 SGHRS, CDR2 YFSETQ. Written as DNA, the CDR3 is TGCGCCAGCAGCTTGCCAGCTGCGAACACCGGGGAGCTGTTTTTT. This sequence encodes CASSLPAANTGELFF. The full variable domain, in which reference TRBV5-1 and TRBJ2-2 provide the parts outside the CDR3, is KAGVTQTPRYLIKTRGQQVTLSCSPISGHRSVSWYQQTPGQGLQFLFEYFSETQRNKGNFPGRFSGRQFSNSRSEMNVSTLELGDSALYLCASSLPAANTGELFFGEGSRLTVL.

V usage is TRBV5-1 and J usage is TRBJ2-6; a weak D match, TRBD1 (6 bases). The V end lost 6 bases, the J end lost 0 bases, and 13 bases lay between the germline ends. CDR3 size: 16 residues. Germline-derived CDR1 and CDR2 are SGHRS and YFSETQ. CDR3 bases: TGCGCCAGCACCTGGGACACCTCCTCTGGGGCCAACGTCCTGACTTTC. This codes for CASTWDTSSGANVLTF.

This chain connects TRBV6-2 or TRBV6-3 to TRBJ2-1, with 8 bases identical to TRBD2. Germline loops: CDR1 MNHEY, CDR2 SVGEGT. Trimming took 4 bases from V and 1 from J; bases not matched to a gene: 15. CDR3 length equals 19 residues. CDR3 DNA: TGTGCCAGCAGTTTCCCACCCCGATTTAGCGGGGCGTCCTACAATGAGCAGTTCTTC. Translation gives CASSFPPRFSGASYNEQFF.

The V gene is TRBV6-5, the J gene TRBJ1-1, with a possible D match to TRBD1 (6 bases). Per the germline V gene, CDR1 is MNHEY and CDR2 is SVGAGI. CDR3 length: 16 amino acids. The V and J ends lost 4 bases and 0 bases respectively, with 15 bases between them. The CDR3 bases are TGTGCCAGCAGTTCCCGGACAGTATCAATGAACACTGAAGCTTTCTTT. The encoded protein is CASSSRTVSMNTEAFF.

J is TRBJ2-2 and V is TRBV7-9; D gene unclear. Per germline, CDR1 SEHNR and CDR2 FQNEAQ (reference sequence). This CDR3 has 16 residues. V shed 1 base and J shed 1 base, with 10 bases lying between them. The CDR3 DNA reads TGTGCCAGCAGCTTAGGCGATGGCGGGAACACCGGGGAGCTGTTTTTT. It codes for CASSLGDGGNTGELFF.

The gene calls are TRBV9 and TRBJ2-7; D perhaps matches TRBD1 (6 bases). Germline CDR1 is SGDLS and CDR2 is YYNGEE. The CDR3 has 15 amino acids. V was shortened by 0 bases and J by 2 bases, with 12 bases between the two germline ends. The CDR3 DNA follows: TGTGCCAGCAGCGTAGGGGGGCTGGGGCCCTACGAGCAGTACTTC. Protein sequence: CASSVGGLGPYEQYF.

The chain is built from TRBV2 and TRBJ1-4, with a possible D match to TRBD1 (6 bases). Germline-derived CDR1 and CDR2 are SNHLY and FYNNEI. The CDR3 runs 13 residues. V dropped 8 bases and J dropped 6 bases, with 13 bases sitting between them. CDR3: CASGGGPYEKLFF. In DNA, the CDR3 is TGTGCCAGCGGCGGGGGGCCCTATGAAAAACTGTTTTTT.

This rearrangement joins TRBV5-1 to TRBJ1-2; TRBD1 is a possible D gene (5 bases). This CDR3 comprises 14 residues. Trimming pared 4 bases from V and 3 bases from J, leaving 13 bases between. Germline lookup yields CDR1 SGHRS and CDR2 YFSETQ. CDR3 coding DNA: TGCGCCAGCAGCAGTGGTGGGGCCGACTATGGCTACACCTTC. Amino acids: CASSSGGADYGYTF.

The chain joins TRBV4-1 to TRBJ1-2; no reliable D call. The CDR3 is 14 residues long. Trimming pared 0 bases from V and 8 bases from J, leaving 13 bases between. Germline V gene lookup returns CDR1 MGHRA and CDR2 YSYEKL. In nucleotides, the CDR3 is TGCGCCAGCAGCCAAGATTTCAGGACGATGGGCTACACCTTC. Its protein product is CASSQDFRTMGYTF.

The V and J genes are TRBV7-8 and TRBJ1-5; TRBD1 matches at 9 bases. V shed 3 bases and J 7 bases; nucleotides not matched to a gene: 7. Per the germline V gene, CDR1 is SGHVS and CDR2 is FQNEAQ. This CDR3 spans 15 amino acids. The CDR3 bases are TGTGCCAGCAGCTTGGGGACAGGGCGGAAACAGCCCCAGCATTTT. It encodes CASSLGTGRKQPQHF.

This clone was detected only once. The chain uses TRBV30 and TRBJ2-1, with D possibly TRBD1 on 5 matching bases. From germline, CDR1 is GTSNPN and CDR2 SVGIG (reference sequence). This CDR3 is 15 amino acids long. V lost 0 bases, J lost 8 bases, and 17 bases lay in between. CDR3 sequence: CAWSVPGHRSDEQFF. DNA of the CDR3: TGTGCCTGGAGTGTACCCGGACATAGGAGCGATGAGCAGTTCTTC.

The genes are TRBV4-1 and TRBJ2-5; TRBD2 is a possible D gene (6 bases). Deletions cut 2 bases from V and 1 base from J, with 11 bases between. Germline V gene lookup returns CDR1 MGHRA and CDR2 YSYEKL. This CDR3 has 15 amino acids. The CDR3 here is CASSQTGSTQETQYF. For the CDR3, the DNA is TGCGCCAGCAGCCAAACCGGGAGCACCCAAGAGACCCAGTACTTC.

This clone was counted a single time. The chain employs TRBV5-6 and TRBJ1-2; D uncertain. With 4 bases removed from V and 1 base from J, the gap between germline ends came to 11 bases. The CDR3 extends over 14 amino acids. Germline assignment: CDR1 SGHDT and CDR2 YYEEEE. CDR3 nucleotide sequence: TGTGCCAGCAGCGGGCTCGACGGTAACTATGGCTACACCTTC. It yields the protein CASSGLDGNYGYTF. Together with reference TRBV5-6 and TRBJ1-2, the CDR3 gives the full variable domain: DAGVTQSPTHLIKTRGQQVTLRCSPKSGHDTVSWYQQALGQGPQFIFQYYEEEERQRGNFPDRFSGHQFPNYSSELNVNALLLGDSALYLCASSGLDGNYGYTFGSGTRLTVV.

This rearrangement joins TRBV9 to TRBJ1-6; the D gene is possibly TRBD1 (6 bases). The V gene lost 3 bases and the J gene lost 7 bases, with 11 bases spanning the gap. This CDR3 has 14 residues. Germline V gene lookup returns CDR1 SGDLS and CDR2 YYNGEE. CDR3 region: CASSATGSNSPLHF. The CDR3 DNA sequence: TGTGCCAGCAGCGCTACAGGGAGCAATTCACCCCTCCACTTT.

V is TRBV19 and J is TRBJ1-1; D not resolved. The CDR3 runs 13 residues. V lost 4 bases, J lost 3 bases, and 9 bases lay in between. Germline V CDR1 and CDR2: LNHDA, SQIVND (reference sequence). The CDR3 sequence: CASSSPRDTEAFF. Here the CDR3 DNA reads TGTGCCAGTAGTAGTCCACGGGACACTGAAGCTTTCTTT.

This chain joins TRBV29-1 and TRBJ2-1; D possibly corresponds to TRBD1 (6 bases). The V gene lost 5 bases and the J gene lost 7 bases, with 15 bases spanning the gap. CDR1 is SQVTM, CDR2 ANQGSEA, per germline. The length of the CDR3 is 13 residues. The CDR3 DNA follows: TGCAGCGTTTCCGCCGACAGGCGGAATGAGCAGTTCTTC. Translation: CSVSADRRNEQFF.

The DNA for the CDR3 is TGTGCCAGCAGGGGAACAACAGCCGGGAACAATCAGCCCCAGCATTTT. This codes for CASRGTTAGNNQPQHF. The chain uses TRBV28 and TRBJ1-5; D gene uncertain. Germline values: CDR1 MDHEN, CDR2 SYDVKM. V was pared by 6 bases and J by 3 bases, with 18 bases between. This CDR3 is built from 16 residues.

This clone was detected only once. The chain is built from TRBV11-2 and TRBJ2-7, with D hard to call. Germline V gene data show CDR1 as SGHAT and CDR2 as FQNNGV. V lost 5 bases, J lost 6 bases, and 14 bases lay in between. This CDR3 region has 13 residues. The CDR3 DNA reads as TGTGCCAGCAGCGTTTCACACCAAGGCGAGCAGTACTTC. The encoded protein is CASSVSHQGEQYF.

This clone was observed a handful of times. The chain employs TRBV27 and TRBJ1-1; D perhaps matches TRBD1 (5 bases). The germline V gene has CDR1 MNHEY and CDR2 SMNVEV (reference sequence). The V and J ends lost 4 bases and 2 bases respectively, with 17 bases between them. This CDR3 has 16 residues. The CDR3 DNA is TGTGCCAGCAGTTCGCTGAGGGGAACGGACAACACTGAAGCTTTCTTT. Protein product: CASSSLRGTDNTEAFF.

In its sample, this clone was seen a few times. This chain uses TRBV6-5 with TRBJ2-7, with 8 bases that match TRBD1. The germline gives CDR1 MNHEY, CDR2 SVGAGI. The CDR3 sequence is 15 residues long. The V and J ends lost 2 bases and 3 bases, in that order; junction bases with no gene match: 6. The CDR3 region is CASSYAAGGSYEQYF. DNA of the CDR3: TGTGCCAGCAGTTACGCGGCAGGGGGCAGCTACGAGCAGTACTTC.